This T cell receptor (beta chain) was profiled in a study of CD8 T cells in ankylosing spondylitis. Study conclusions and caveats: A TCR beta motif made of several highly homologous variants seemed typical of ankylosing spondylitis blood. Matched synovial fluid from ankylosing spondylitis patients was reported to be enriched for disease-linked clones. Earlier studies detected some motif variants in reactive arthritis synovial fluid and blood.

Germline V lookup: CDR1 LNHDA, CDR2 SQIVND (reference sequence). The ends were cut back, 5 bases at V and 6 bases at J, with 19 bases in the middle. The CDR3 length is 15 residues. A note on this clonotype: Its specificity is unknown.

For TCR beta, libraries came from quantitative 5'-RACE with molecular barcodes. Each CDR3 protein is one row after TCRdb ran MiXCR on the 5' RACE reads. Found here are around 390,000 distinct CDR3 sequences, 20% to 25% of them singletons; the top ten hold 16%. The chain links TRBV19 to TRBJ1-2; D is uncertain. The sequenced sample was blood, either unsorted or a sorted T cell fraction (not recorded which). This TCR came from a male donor with ankylosing spondylitis. CDR3 in amino acids: CASSSIPTGSHGYTF. CDR3 nucleotides: TGTGCCAGTAGTTCGATCCCGACGGGGTCTCATGGCTACACCTTC.